This TCR beta chain was identified during a study of cytomegalovirus exposure and HLA in healthy donors. Overall study findings and caveats: Testing in vitro showed a few CMV-associated chains specific for CMV antigens. Listed as cytomegalovirus-associated were 150 to 200 TCR beta chains. Subsequent analysis revealed that first-cohort TCR clusters tended to co-occur in the 120 or so validation repertoires.

Generated by immunoSEQ multiplex PCR, the TCRdb table keeps only in-frame clones and is missing some. Of some 150,000 clones in the sample, less than 90% were seen once. As regards this clone: Its specificity is unknown.

The germline V gene encodes CDR1 SGHTA and CDR2 FQGNSA. V shed 5 bases and J 2 bases; nucleotides not matched to a gene: 21. The CDR3 loop spans 19 amino acids. This chain uses TRBV7-2 with TRBJ2-7; 7 nucleotides line up with TRBD1. Source material: PBMCs. This clonotype was sampled from a woman younger than 30 in good health and CMV-seropositive. In nucleotides, the CDR3 is TGTGCCAGCAGCGCCGGGACAGAGAGTACCGTAAGAGGGGCCTACGAGCAGTACTTC. Translating it yields CASSAGTESTVRGAYEQYF.